This T cell receptor beta chain was profiled in a study of cytomegalovirus exposure and HLA in healthy donors. This CDR3 spans 15 amino acids. Germline lookup yields CDR1 MNHEY and CDR2 SVGAGI. Regarding the study as a whole: Cytomegalovirus association was assigned to around 150 TCR beta chains. Most sequenced TCRs were rare (though some public TCRs occurred in many donors). TCR beta chain V- and J-gene trimming was linked, in a later analysis, to a missense variant in DCLRE1C.

Of note for this clone: Its matching antigen is unknown.

The PCR contained 60 Vbeta and 13 Jbeta primers. Produced via immunoSEQ multiplex PCR; TCRdb's table is partial and in-frame only. The sample yields about 140,000 clones, roughly 79% seen once. Specimen: PBMCs. The source of this sequence is a man between 18 and 29 years old in good health and CMV-seronegative. The chain recombines TRBV6-5 with TRBJ2-5, with 9 bases lining up with TRBD1. The J call may be faulty, since TRBJ2-7 better matches the DNA end. The CDR3, as DNA: TGTGCCAGCAGTTACTCGACAGGGGGCTCCTACGAGCAGTACTTC. It specifies CASSYSTGGSYEQYF.